This TCR beta chain comes out of a study of shared clonotypes between healthy human individuals. Study outcomes and limitations: Clonotype sharing among donors was thought likely to change with sequencing depth. The four-donor shared clonotypes exceeded non-shared clonotypes in generation probability, with non-shared ones scoring lower.

Germline CDR1 and CDR2: SGDLS and YYNGEE. CDR3 length: 15 amino acids. The V end was cut by 1 base, the J end by 2 bases, with 13 bases between. Of note for this clone: Antigen: not known.

Sequencing was performed with immunoSEQ multiplex PCR; in TCRdb, only in-frame clones are kept and a portion is missing. The table lists 1.6 million or so clones, more than 95% of them singletons, with more than 0.9% in the top ten. Those who donated were healthy HIV-negative adults, with no recent acute infections or vaccinations reported. The rearrangement uses TRBV9 and TRBJ2-7; perhaps TRBD1 as D (6 bases). The receptor comes from a man aged 25 to 45 in good health. Sequencing was performed on naive CD4+ T cells sorted from blood. Subset given: CD45RA+ positively selected. The CDR3 region is CASSVTWDNTYEQYF. The CDR3 nucleotides are TGTGCCAGCAGCGTAACTTGGGACAATACCTACGAGCAGTACTTC.